This passage covers 14 T cell receptor beta chains from one sample sequenced in a study of T cells in Graves' hyperthyroidism and ophthalmopathy. TCR beta CDR3 sequences were amplified from RNA transcripts. The HTBI primer set was used in a first-round RT-PCR of the TCR CDR3. TCRdb called the multiplex PCR reads again in MiXCR, with one record for every CDR3 protein. The data contain 90,000 to 120,000 distinct CDR3 sequences, more than 15% of them singletons. The material sequenced was blood. The source of these receptors is a woman in her 50s with Graves' hyperthyroidism.

This clonotype was seen ten or more times. The chain uses TRBV7-3 and TRBJ2-1; D gene uncertain. Germline V gives CDR1 SGHTA, CDR2 FQGTGA. The V and J ends lost 4 bases and 5 bases respectively, with 6 bases between them. CDR3 size: 12 residues. The chain's CDR3 is CASSWGNNEQFF. DNA of the CDR3: TGTGCCAGCAGCTGGGGAAACAATGAGCAGTTCTTC.

This clonotype appeared many times. V and J are TRBV12-3 or TRBV12-4 and TRBJ2-1, with 9 bases matching TRBD2. The V segment lost 6 bases and the J segment 7 bases; nucleotides outside the gene matches: 10. CDR3 length: 15 amino acids. The CDR3 DNA is TGTGCCAGCAGCCCCCTTAGCGGGAGATCAAATGAGCAGTTCTTC. Protein product: CASSPLSGRSNEQFF.

On this clonotype: A much larger clone is a single base away; this may be a read error. The genes are TRBV19 and TRBJ1-1; D perhaps matches TRBD1 (6 bases). V was clipped by 5 bases and J by 11 bases, with 18 bases between them. The CDR3 sequence is 13 residues long. CDR1 LNHDA and CDR2 SQIVND come from the germline V gene (reference sequence). CDR3 sequence (DNA): TGTGCCAGTAGTTCCCGGGACAAGGATCGGGCTTTCTTT. This translates into CASSSRDKDRAFF.

This clonotype was counted once. This rearrangement joins TRBV20-1 to TRBJ2-4, with 8 positions matching TRBD2. The V gene end was trimmed by 3 bases and the J gene end by 7 bases; junction bases not matched to a gene: 8. The V gene's germline CDR1 is DFQATT and CDR2 SNEGSKA (reference sequence). The CDR3 sequence is 14 residues long. CDR3 coding DNA: TGCAGTGCTAGCCCTAGCGGGCCGGGGAACATTCAGTACTTC. This gives the protein CSASPSGPGNIQYF.

This clonotype was detected ten times or more. The chain carries TRBV7-2 and TRBJ1-5; D ambiguous. The CDR3 contains 15 residues. Trimming took off 0 bases at V and 2 bases at J, with 8 bases between the two ends. In germline, CDR1 is SGHTA, CDR2 FQGNSA. Here the CDR3 reads CASSLARSGNQPQHF. Here the CDR3 DNA reads TGTGCCAGCAGCTTAGCGAGGTCCGGCAATCAGCCCCAGCATTTT.

V gene TRBV19 combines with J gene TRBJ2-1, with D possibly being TRBD1 (7 bases). The germline V gene encodes CDR1 LNHDA and CDR2 SQIVND (reference sequence). The length of the CDR3 is 14 residues. The V and J ends lost 6 bases and 1 base respectively, with 10 bases between them. CDR3 nucleotide sequence: TGTGCCAGTAGACAGGGGACTTCCTACAATGAGCAGTTCTTC. Translation gives CASRQGTSYNEQFF.

About this clonotype itself: This may be a read error: a much more frequent sequence differs by one nucleotide. The rearrangement joins TRBV7-9 to TRBJ2-2; a weak D match, TRBD2 (5 bases). This CDR3 comprises 12 residues. Per the germline V gene, CDR1 is SEHNR and CDR2 is FQNEAQ (reference sequence). This CDR3 reads CASFLATGKLFF. In DNA form, the CDR3 reads TGTGCCAGCTTCTTAGCCACCGGGAAGCTGTTTTTT.

The chain links TRBV3-1 to TRBJ2-3; 11 nucleotides agree with TRBD2. Germline lookup yields CDR1 LGHDT and CDR2 YNNKEL (reference sequence). V gave up 1 base and J gave up 2 bases; unmatched junction bases: 5. There are 17 residues in the CDR3. The CDR3 nucleotides are TGTGCCAGCAGCCAAGTAGGGACTAGCGGCCCCACAGATACGCAGTATTTT. Protein sequence: CASSQVGTSGPTDTQYF.

This clonotype was seen many times. The rearrangement uses TRBV9 and TRBJ1-2; D unclear. The ends were cut back, 0 bases at V and 2 bases at J, with 8 bases in the middle. Germline loops: CDR1 SGDLS, CDR2 YYNGEE. The CDR3 runs 14 residues. The CDR3 sequence: CASSVGSGNYGYTF. CDR3 nucleotide sequence: TGTGCCAGCAGCGTAGGATCGGGGAACTATGGCTACACCTTC.

This clonotype was detected many times. CDR3 amino acids: CASSLTYFRDYEQYF. Written as DNA, the CDR3 is TGTGCCAGCAGCTTAACGTACTTCCGCGACTACGAGCAGTACTTC. J is TRBJ2-7 and V is TRBV11-2; no reliable D call. This CDR3 has 15 amino acids. Germline lookup yields CDR1 SGHAT and CDR2 FQNNGV. V lost 2 bases, J lost 3 bases, and 14 bases lay in between.

This clonotype was picked up many times. V is TRBV3-1 and J is TRBJ2-2, with TRBD1 matching over 8 bases. Germline trimming cut 0 bases from V and 4 bases from J; bases unmatched to any gene: 4. The germline V gene encodes CDR1 LGHDT and CDR2 YNNKEL (reference sequence). The CDR3 runs 16 residues. The CDR3 sequence: CASSQDIGQGTGELFF. In DNA, the CDR3 is TGTGCCAGCAGCCAAGATATAGGACAGGGCACCGGGGAGCTGTTTTTT.

This clonotype was counted ten times or more. V and J are TRBV11-2 and TRBJ2-5, with D perhaps being TRBD1 or TRBD2 (5 bases each). V lost 5 bases and J 0 bases, leaving 13 bases between the germline ends. Per germline, CDR1 SGHAT and CDR2 FQNNGV. CDR3 length: 15 amino acids. The CDR3 nucleotides are TGTGCCAGCAGCCAAATCAGGGAGTACCAAGAGACCCAGTACTTC. It translates to CASSQIREYQETQYF.

In this sample, this clonotype turned up many times. V usage is TRBV5-1 and J usage is TRBJ2-7; 9 bases map to TRBD1. Germline V gives CDR1 SGHRS, CDR2 YFSETQ. J lost 4 bases, V lost 4 bases, and 6 bases had no gene match. The CDR3 sequence is 14 residues long. The CDR3 loop reads CASSLGQGQYEQYV. The CDR3, as DNA: TGCGCCAGCAGCCTCGGACAGGGGCAATACGAGCAGTACGTC.

At least ten counts were recorded for this clonotype. The CDR3 loop is CASSQELRVGGEQYF. CDR3 nucleotide sequence: TGTGCCAGCAGCCAAGAACTACGGGTAGGGGGCGAGCAGTACTTC. The V gene is TRBV4-2, the J gene TRBJ2-7; perhaps TRBD1 as D (6 bases). The germline CDR1 and CDR2 sequences are LGHNA and YNFKEQ. V dropped 0 bases and J dropped 6 bases, with 15 bases sitting between them. This CDR3 is 15 amino acids long.